This T cell receptor (beta chain) was recorded in a study of cytomegalovirus exposure and HLA in healthy donors. Background on the study: Later analysis reported that the 110 or so validation repertoires shared the platform of the 600 to 750 first-cohort repertoires. Study-level results: Clusters of TCRs from the first cohort tended to co-occur in the 90 to 150 validation repertoires (as a later analysis found).

CDR1 LNHDA and CDR2 SQIVND come from the germline V gene (reference sequence). The CDR3 is made up of 15 amino acids. V lost 4 bases and J lost 12; bases outside the gene matches: 10. The assay was immunoSEQ multiplex PCR, and TCRdb's table has in-frame clones only and misses some. The repertoire holds some 130,000 clones, with 86% as singletons. As to this clone: Its specificity is unknown.

V usage is TRBV19 and J usage is TRBJ2-5; 14 positions agree with TRBD2. Sequenced sample: PBMCs. The sequence came from a man aged 18 to 30 in good health and CMV-seronegative. CDR3 nucleotide sequence: TGTGCCAGTAGTACGCGGGCGACTAGCGGGAGGGGAGAGTACTTC. Encoded protein: CASSTRATSGRGEYF.